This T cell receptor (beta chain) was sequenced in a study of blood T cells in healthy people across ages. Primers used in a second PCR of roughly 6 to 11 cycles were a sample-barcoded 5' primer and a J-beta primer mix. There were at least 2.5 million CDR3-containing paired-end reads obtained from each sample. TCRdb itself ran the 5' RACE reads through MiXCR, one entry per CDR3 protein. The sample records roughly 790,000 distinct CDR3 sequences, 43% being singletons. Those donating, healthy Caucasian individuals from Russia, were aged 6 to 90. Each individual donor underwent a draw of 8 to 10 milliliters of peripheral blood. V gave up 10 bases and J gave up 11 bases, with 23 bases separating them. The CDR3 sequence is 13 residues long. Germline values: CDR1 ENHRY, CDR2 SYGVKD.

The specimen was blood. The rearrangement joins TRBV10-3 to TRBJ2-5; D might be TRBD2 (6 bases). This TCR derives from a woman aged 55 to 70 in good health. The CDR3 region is CATGPELSREQYF. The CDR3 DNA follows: TGTGCCACCGGTCCGGAACTAAGCCGGGAGCAGTACTTC.